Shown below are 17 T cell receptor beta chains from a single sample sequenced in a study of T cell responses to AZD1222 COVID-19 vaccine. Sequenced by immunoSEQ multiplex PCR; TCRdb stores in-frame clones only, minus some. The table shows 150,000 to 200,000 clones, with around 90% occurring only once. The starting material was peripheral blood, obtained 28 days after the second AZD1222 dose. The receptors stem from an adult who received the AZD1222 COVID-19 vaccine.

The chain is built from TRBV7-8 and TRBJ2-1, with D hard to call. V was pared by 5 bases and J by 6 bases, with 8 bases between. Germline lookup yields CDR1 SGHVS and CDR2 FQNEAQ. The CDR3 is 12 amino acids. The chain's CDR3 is CASSVSSNEQFF. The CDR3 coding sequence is TGTGCCAGCAGCGTGTCGAGCAATGAGCAGTTCTTC.

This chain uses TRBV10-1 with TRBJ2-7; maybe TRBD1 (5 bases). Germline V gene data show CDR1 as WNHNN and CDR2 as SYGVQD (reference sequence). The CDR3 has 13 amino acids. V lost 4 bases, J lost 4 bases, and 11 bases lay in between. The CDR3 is CASSGGLGYEQYF. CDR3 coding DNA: TGCGCCAGCAGTGGGGGCCTGGGATACGAGCAGTACTTC.

DNA of the CDR3: TGCGCCAGCAGCCAAGCCTCTGGGGGGGGCTGGGAGCAGTTCTTC. Translated: CASSQASGGGWEQFF. The V call is TRBV4-3, the J call TRBJ2-1, with D possibly TRBD2 on 7 matching bases. V was clipped by 1 base and J by 10 bases, with 17 bases between them. Per the germline V gene, CDR1 is LGHNA and CDR2 is YSLEER. This CDR3 comprises 15 residues.

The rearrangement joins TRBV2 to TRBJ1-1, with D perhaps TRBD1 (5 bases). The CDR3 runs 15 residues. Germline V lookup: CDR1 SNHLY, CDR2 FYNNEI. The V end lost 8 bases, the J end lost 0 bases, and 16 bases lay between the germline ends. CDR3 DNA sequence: TGTGCCAGCTCTTGGGACCGGACTATGAACACTGAAGCTTTCTTT. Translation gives CASSWDRTMNTEAFF. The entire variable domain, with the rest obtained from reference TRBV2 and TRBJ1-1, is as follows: EPEVTQTPSHQVTQMGQEVILRCVPISNHLYFYWYRQILGQKVEFLVSFYNNEISEKSEIFDDQFSVERPDGSNFTLKIRSTKLEDSAMYFCASSWDRTMNTEAFFGQGTRLTVV.

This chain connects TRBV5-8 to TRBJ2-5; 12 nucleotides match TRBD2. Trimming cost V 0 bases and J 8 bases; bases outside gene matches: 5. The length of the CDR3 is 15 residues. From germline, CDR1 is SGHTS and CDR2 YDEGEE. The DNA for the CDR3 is TGTGCCAGCAGCTTGGTACTAGCGGGAGGAGAAACCCAGTACTTC. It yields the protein CASSLVLAGGETQYF.

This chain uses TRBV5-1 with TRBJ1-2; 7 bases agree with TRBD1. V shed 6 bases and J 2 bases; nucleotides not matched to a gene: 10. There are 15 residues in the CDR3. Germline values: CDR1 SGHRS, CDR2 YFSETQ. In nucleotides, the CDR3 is TGCGCCAGCAAGACTACAGGGGATTGGAACTATGGCTACACCTTC. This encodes CASKTTGDWNYGYTF. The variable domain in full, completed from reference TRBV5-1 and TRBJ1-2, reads KAGVTQTPRYLIKTRGQQVTLSCSPISGHRSVSWYQQTPGQGLQFLFEYFSETQRNKGNFPGRFSGRQFSNSRSEMNVSTLELGDSALYLCASKTTGDWNYGYTFGSGTRLTVV.

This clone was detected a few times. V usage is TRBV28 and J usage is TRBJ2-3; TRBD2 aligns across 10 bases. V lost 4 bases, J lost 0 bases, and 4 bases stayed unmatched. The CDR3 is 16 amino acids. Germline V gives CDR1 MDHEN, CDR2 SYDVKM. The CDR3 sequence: CASSSGLAASTDTQYF. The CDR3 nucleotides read TGTGCCAGCAGTTCAGGACTAGCGGCTAGCACAGATACGCAGTATTTT.

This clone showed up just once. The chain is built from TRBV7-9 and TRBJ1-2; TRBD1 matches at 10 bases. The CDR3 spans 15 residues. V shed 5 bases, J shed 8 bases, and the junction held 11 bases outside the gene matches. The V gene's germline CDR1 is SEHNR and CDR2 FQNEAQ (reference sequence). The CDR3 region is CASSPPGQGTGGYTF. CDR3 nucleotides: TGTGCCAGCAGCCCACCGGGACAGGGGACGGGAGGCTACACCTTC. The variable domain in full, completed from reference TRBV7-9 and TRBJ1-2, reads DTGVSQNPRHKITKRGQNVTFRCDPISEHNRLYWYRQTLGQGPEFLTYFQNEAQLEKSRLLSDRFSAERPKGSFSTLEIQRTEQGDSAMYLCASSPPGQGTGGYTFGSGTRLTVV.

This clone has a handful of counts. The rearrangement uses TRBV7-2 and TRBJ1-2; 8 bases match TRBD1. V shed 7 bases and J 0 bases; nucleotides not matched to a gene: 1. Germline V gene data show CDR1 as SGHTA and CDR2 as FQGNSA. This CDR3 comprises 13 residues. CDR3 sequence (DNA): TGTGCCAGCACGACAGGGGCTAACTATGGCTACACCTTC. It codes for CASTTGANYGYTF.

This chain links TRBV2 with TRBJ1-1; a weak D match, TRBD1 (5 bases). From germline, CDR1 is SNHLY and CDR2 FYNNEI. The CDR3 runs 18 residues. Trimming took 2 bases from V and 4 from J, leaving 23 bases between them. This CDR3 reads CASSEIRFGRARSTEAFF. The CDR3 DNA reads TGTGCCAGCAGTGAAATTCGGTTCGGCAGGGCGCGGAGCACTGAAGCTTTCTTT.

The CDR3 region is CAQTQETNEKLFF. As DNA, the CDR3 is TGTGCCCAAACCCAAGAAACTAATGAAAAACTGTTTTTT. This chain connects TRBV30 to TRBJ1-4; D not certain. Trimming pared 8 bases from V and 1 base from J, leaving 11 bases between. CDR1 and CDR2 from the germline V gene are GTSNPN and SVGIG (reference sequence). The CDR3 has 13 amino acids.

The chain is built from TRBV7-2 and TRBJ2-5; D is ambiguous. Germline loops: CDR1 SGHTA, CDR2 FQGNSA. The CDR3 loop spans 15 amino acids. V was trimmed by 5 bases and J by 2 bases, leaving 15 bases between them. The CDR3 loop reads CASSPRPGFQETQYF. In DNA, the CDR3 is TGTGCCAGCAGCCCACGCCCCGGATTTCAAGAGACCCAGTACTTC.

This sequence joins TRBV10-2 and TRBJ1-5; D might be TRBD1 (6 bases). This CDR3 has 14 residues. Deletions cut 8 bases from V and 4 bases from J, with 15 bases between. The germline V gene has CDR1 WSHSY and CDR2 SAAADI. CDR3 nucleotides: TGCGCCAGCTCAGAGGGGGGGCATAATCAGCCCCAGCATTTT. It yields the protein CASSEGGHNQPQHF.

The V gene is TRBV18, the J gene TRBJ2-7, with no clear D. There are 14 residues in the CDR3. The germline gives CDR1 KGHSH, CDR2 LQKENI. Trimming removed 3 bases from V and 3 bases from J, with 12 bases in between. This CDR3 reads CASSPRSSNYEQYF. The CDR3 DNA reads TGTGCCAGCTCACCGCGGAGCTCCAACTACGAGCAGTACTTC.

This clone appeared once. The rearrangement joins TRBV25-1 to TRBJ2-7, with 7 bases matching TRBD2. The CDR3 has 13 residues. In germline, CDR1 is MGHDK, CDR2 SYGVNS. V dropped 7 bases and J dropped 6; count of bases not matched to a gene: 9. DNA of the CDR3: TGTGCCAGCAATTCCGGACTAGTCGCCGAGCAGTACTTC. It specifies CASNSGLVAEQYF.

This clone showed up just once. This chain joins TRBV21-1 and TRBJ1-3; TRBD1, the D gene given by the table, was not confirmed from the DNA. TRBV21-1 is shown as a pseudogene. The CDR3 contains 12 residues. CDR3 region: CRDRGCGNTIYF. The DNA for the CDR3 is TGCCGGGACAGGGGGTGCGGAAACACCATATATTTT.

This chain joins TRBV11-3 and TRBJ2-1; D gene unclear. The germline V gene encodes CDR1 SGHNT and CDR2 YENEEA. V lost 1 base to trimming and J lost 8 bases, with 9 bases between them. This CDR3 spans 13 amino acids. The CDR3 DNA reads TGTGCCAGCAGCTTAGTTACATACGATGAGCAGTTCTTC. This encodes CASSLVTYDEQFF. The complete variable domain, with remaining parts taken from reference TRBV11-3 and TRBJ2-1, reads EAGVVQSPRYKIIEKKQPVAFWCNPISGHNTLYWYLQNLGQGPELLIRYENEEAVDDSQLPKDRFSAERLKGVDSTLKIQPAELGDSAVYLCASSLVTYDEQFFGPGTRLTVL.